One sample yielded the 16 T cell receptor beta chains listed below, sequenced in a study of T cell responses to AZD1222 COVID-19 vaccine. The repertoire was sequenced with immunoSEQ multiplex PCR; TCRdb's copy has only in-frame clones and lacks some. The sample includes 90,000 to 150,000 clones, 88% seen only once; the top ten take 3.5% to 4.5%. The starting material was peripheral blood, obtained on day 0 of AZD1222 vaccination. These receptors were obtained from an adult in good health.

J is TRBJ2-2 and V is TRBV5-1, with TRBD1 identical over 10 bases. The CDR3 has 15 residues. V lost 3 bases and J lost 6; bases outside the gene matches: 5. Germline CDR1 and CDR2: SGHRS and YFSETQ. CDR3 DNA sequence: TGCGCCAGCAGCTCCGGGACAGGGGTCTCCGGGGAGCTGTTTTTT. Encoded protein: CASSSGTGVSGELFF.

V usage is TRBV11-2 and J usage is TRBJ1-3; maybe TRBD1 (6 bases). This CDR3 region has 15 residues. With 5 bases removed from V and 4 bases from J, the gap between germline ends came to 15 bases. CDR1 and CDR2 (germline): SGHAT, FQNNGV. The CDR3 DNA follows: TGTGCCAGCAGCCCACAGGGAGTGAGGGGAAACACCATATATTTT. This gives the protein CASSPQGVRGNTIYF.

The chain combines TRBV6-5 with TRBJ1-3, with D perhaps TRBD1 (6 bases). This CDR3 has 14 amino acids. Trimming shortened V by 6 bases and J by 4 bases, and 13 bases separated the two germline ends. Germline V CDR1 and CDR2: MNHEY, SVGAGI. DNA of the CDR3: TGTGCCAGCAGCCTCACAGGGCCCGGAAACACCATATATTTT. It is translated as CASSLTGPGNTIYF.

The V call is TRBV5-1, the J call TRBJ2-3; 9 positions agree with TRBD2. The trim removed 0 bases at V and 6 bases at J, leaving 5 bases unmatched. This CDR3 has 15 residues. Germline loops: CDR1 SGHRS, CDR2 YFSETQ. The CDR3: CASSLDGTSIDTQYF. The CDR3 bases are TGCGCCAGCAGCTTGGATGGGACTAGCATCGATACGCAGTATTTT.

The table lists this clone with a count of one. The J gene is TRBJ1-2, the V gene TRBV5-6; 7 bases fit TRBD1. The trim removed 2 bases at V and 3 bases at J, leaving 4 bases unmatched. In germline, CDR1 is SGHDT, CDR2 YYEEEE. The CDR3 totals 14 residues. The CDR3, as DNA: TGTGCCAGCAGCTTACCGGGACAGCACTATGGCTACACCTTC. Translating gives CASSLPGQHYGYTF.

V and J are TRBV29-1 and TRBJ1-5; D is uncertain. Germline V lookup: CDR1 SQVTM, CDR2 ANQGSEA. V gave up 4 bases and J gave up 3 bases, with 13 bases separating them. The CDR3 sequence is 14 residues long. CDR3 in amino acids: CSVVIQDLNQPQHF. CDR3 nucleotides: TGCAGCGTTGTAATCCAGGATCTCAATCAGCCCCAGCATTTT.

This chain uses TRBV9 with TRBJ2-1; TRBD2 is a possible D gene (5 bases). The CDR3 extends over 12 amino acids. V dropped 3 bases and J dropped 4 bases, with 5 bases sitting between them. Germline assignment: CDR1 SGDLS and CDR2 YYNGEE. The CDR3 here is CASSGGYNEQFF. The CDR3 DNA reads TGTGCCAGCAGCGGAGGGTACAATGAGCAGTTCTTC.

This clone was recorded once. This chain links TRBV2 with TRBJ2-7, with 8 bases matching TRBD1. V dropped 4 bases and J dropped 6; count of bases not matched to a gene: 8. Germline V gene sequence: CDR1 SNHLY, CDR2 FYNNEI. The CDR3 spans 14 residues. The CDR3 nucleotides are TGTGCCAGCAGTGGTCGGACAGGGTCTTTCGAGCAGTACTTC. Protein: CASSGRTGSFEQYF.

The chain employs TRBV5-1 and TRBJ1-1, with 7 bases matching TRBD1. Germline lookup yields CDR1 SGHRS and CDR2 YFSETQ. This CDR3 spans 16 amino acids. V shed 1 base and J 1 base; nucleotides not matched to a gene: 7. The CDR3 reads CASSLRGTGENTEAFF. The DNA of the CDR3 is TGCGCCAGCAGCTTGAGGGGAACAGGGGAGAACACTGAAGCTTTCTTT. Full variable domain (missing parts from reference TRBV5-1 and TRBJ1-1): KAGVTQTPRYLIKTRGQQVTLSCSPISGHRSVSWYQQTPGQGLQFLFEYFSETQRNKGNFPGRFSGRQFSNSRSEMNVSTLELGDSALYLCASSLRGTGENTEAFFGQGTRLTVV.

V usage is TRBV3-1 (or the pseudogene TRBV3-2) and J usage is TRBJ2-3; D is unresolved. Germline CDR1 is LGHDT and CDR2 is YNNKEL (reference sequence). The CDR3 sequence is 12 residues long. Trimming removed 7 bases at V and 1 base at J, with 6 bases between. CDR3 nucleotide sequence: TGTGCCAGCACCTCCCGCACAGATACGCAGTATTTT. This sequence encodes CASTSRTDTQYF.

The V call is TRBV19, the J call TRBJ1-1; 7 nucleotides align to TRBD1. V was clipped by 9 bases and J by 3 bases; unmatched bases: 13. Germline V lookup: CDR1 LNHDA, CDR2 SQIVND (reference sequence). The CDR3 is 15 amino acids. The CDR3 protein is CASEGTDTVHTEAFF. CDR3 sequence (DNA): TGTGCCAGCGAAGGGACAGATACCGTACACACTGAAGCTTTCTTT.

The chain carries TRBV6-5 and TRBJ1-1; a weak D match, TRBD1 (6 bases). The length of the CDR3 is 13 residues. Germline CDR1 is MNHEY and CDR2 is SVGAGI. Trimming left V 6 bases short and J 2 bases short, with 10 bases between. The CDR3: CASRYRDNTEAFF. The CDR3 nucleotides read TGTGCCAGCAGGTACAGGGATAACACTGAAGCTTTCTTT.

The chain combines TRBV5-1 with TRBJ2-6, with 8 bases identical to TRBD1. The CDR3 consists of 18 residues. The junction had 11 bases not matched to a gene; V was cut back by 4 bases and J by 2 bases. Germline V gene sequence: CDR1 SGHRS, CDR2 YFSETQ. The chain's CDR3 is CASSVWGQAGTGANVLTF. DNA of the CDR3: TGCGCCAGCAGCGTTTGGGGACAGGCTGGGACTGGGGCCAACGTCCTGACTTTC.

The CDR3 sequence: CASSPWMNTEAFF. Here the CDR3 DNA reads TGTGCCAGCAGTCCTTGGATGAACACTGAAGCTTTCTTT. The chain joins TRBV6-5 to TRBJ1-1; no firm D call. V lost 5 bases, J lost 0 bases, and 7 bases lay in between. The CDR3 sequence is 13 residues long. From germline, CDR1 is MNHEY and CDR2 SVGAGI.

V is TRBV27 and J is TRBJ1-1; TRBD1 matches 8 bases. The germline V gene encodes CDR1 MNHEY and CDR2 SMNVEV (reference sequence). The CDR3 totals 15 residues. V lost 6 bases and J lost 3; bases outside the gene matches: 9. The CDR3 region is CASSTGGTTDTEAFF. The CDR3 DNA follows: TGTGCCAGCAGCACAGGGGGTACCACGGACACTGAAGCTTTCTTT.

The J gene is TRBJ2-5, the V gene TRBV6-2 or TRBV6-3; D remains unclear. The CDR3 has 14 amino acids. Germline V gene sequence: CDR1 MNHEY, CDR2 SVGEGT. V was shortened by 4 bases and J by 0 bases, with 9 bases between the two germline ends. CDR3 sequence reads: CASSLKKYQETQYF. The CDR3 region has the DNA TGTGCCAGCAGTTTGAAGAAGTACCAAGAGACCCAGTACTTC.